This TCR beta chain was sequenced during a study of somatic mutations in cytotoxic T cells in rheumatoid arthritis. CDR3 size: 16 residues. Germline V gene sequence: CDR1 MNHEY, CDR2 SVGAGI. Germline trimming cut 2 bases from V and 3 bases from J; bases unmatched to any gene: 6. Assay used: immunoSEQ multiplex PCR; TCRdb lists only in-frame clones, some missing. The top ten hold 15% to 20% of the sample, which has 20,000 to 25,000 clones, around 83% seen once. This receptor was taken from a woman aged 50 to 60 in good health. This chain joins TRBV6-5 and TRBJ1-4, with TRBD1 matching over 7 bases. The sample consisted of CD8+ T cells sorted from blood. The CDR3 is CASSYTSGQANEKLFF. The CDR3 DNA sequence: TGTGCCAGCAGTTACACTAGCGGACAGGCTAATGAAAAACTGTTTTTT.